The 5 T cell receptor beta chains listed next were all sequenced from one sample in a study of blood T cell repertoires in COVID-19 (dated by TCRdb to the early 2020s). Library creation used the immunoSEQ multiplex PCR assay. As stored in TCRdb, this immuneACCESS dataset retains in-frame rearrangements with V and J assigned. A fraction of the clones does not appear; measured against another copy, unresolved V genes explain less than half of the discrepancy, and the remainder lacks a known reason. This sample gives fewer than 200,000 clones in total; roughly 80% of them show up just once. The top ten clonotypes cover approximately 8% of the sample. Sequenced: peripheral blood. These receptors all stem from a woman aged 60 to 75 with COVID-19, enrolled during active disease.

This clone showed up just once. This chain links TRBV21-1 with TRBJ2-1; TRBD2, the table's D call, lacks a check against the DNA. TRBV21-1 is a recognized pseudogene. CDR3 length: 16 amino acids. CDR3 loop: CAPPRLLAGAGGEQFF. The CDR3 DNA reads TGTGCCCCACCCCGCTTGCTAGCGGGAGCCGGTGGTGAGCAGTTCTTC.

CDR3 coding DNA: TGTGCCAGTAGTATTTTAGGTAGCCGTTACAATGAGCAGTTCTTC. Amino acid sequence: CASSILGSRYNEQFF. The chain joins TRBV19 to TRBJ2-1; no clear D gene. V lost 3 bases, J lost 4 bases, and 13 bases lay in between. CDR3 size: 15 residues. The germline gives CDR1 LNHDA, CDR2 SQIVND (reference sequence).

The chain is built from TRBV5-1 and TRBJ1-1; 7 bases align to TRBD1. J gave up 1 base and V 4 bases, and 4 bases lay outside the gene matches. Looked up from germline, CDR1 is SGHRS and CDR2 is YFSETQ. This CDR3 has 14 residues. The CDR3 DNA reads TGCGCCAGCAGCCCTAGACAGGGGAACACTGAAGCTTTCTTT. Translated: CASSPRQGNTEAFF.

The chain recombines TRBV19 with TRBJ1-4, with TRBD1 matching over 7 bases. V gave up 3 bases and J gave up 4 bases; unmatched junction bases: 2. There are 14 residues in the CDR3. The germline gives CDR1 LNHDA, CDR2 SQIVND (reference sequence). DNA for the CDR3: TGTGCCAGTAGTATCCGGGACAGTAATGAAAAACTGTTTTTT. It is translated as CASSIRDSNEKLFF.

This clone was seen a handful of times. This chain connects TRBV30 to TRBJ1-5; the D gene is possibly TRBD1 (5 bases). Germline V gene sequence: CDR1 GTSNPN, CDR2 SVGIG (reference sequence). Trimming stripped 5 bases from V and 5 bases from J, with 13 bases between. The CDR3 has 13 residues. For the CDR3, the DNA is TGTGCCTGGGGGACGGGTAATTATCAGCCCCAGCATTTT. Translation: CAWGTGNYQPQHF.